Each of the 30 T cell receptor beta chains below was sequenced from the same sample in a study of T cell clonotyping in hematopoietic cell transplantation. Repertoires were generated with immunoSEQ multiplex PCR, while TCRdb's copy carries only in-frame clones and drops some. This table holds roughly 9,300 clones, less than 90% found once. This specimen consisted of PBMCs, obtained 180 days after allogeneic stem cell transplant. These receptors all come from a human patient who had an allogeneic stem cell transplant, so the T cells may come from the graft donor. The donor label of this sample is uncertain. Some clones in this sample may be carry-over from other donors' samples.

The genes are TRBV30 and TRBJ2-1, with 8 bases matching TRBD1. J lost 7 bases, V lost 0 bases, and 11 bases had no gene match. Germline CDR1 and CDR2: GTSNPN and SVGIG (reference sequence). The CDR3 is made up of 16 amino acids. The CDR3 DNA follows: TGTGCCTGGAGTGTCCGTGGACAGGGAAATTGGAATGAGCAGTTCTTC. Protein sequence: CAWSVRGQGNWNEQFF.

The J gene is TRBJ1-2, the V gene TRBV4-3; maybe TRBD1 (6 bases). Trimming cost V 1 base and J 5 bases, with 11 bases left between them. The CDR3 runs to 14 residues. CDR1 is LGHNA, CDR2 YSLEER, per germline. The CDR3 here is CASSQVRGGYGYTF. CDR3 nucleotide sequence: TGCGCCAGCAGCCAAGTGAGAGGGGGGTATGGCTACACCTTC.

The chain couples TRBV29-1 to TRBJ1-2; 8 nucleotides match TRBD1. Germline CDR1 reads SQVTM; CDR2 reads ANQGSEA. The CDR3 runs 12 residues. The V segment lost 4 bases and the J segment 7 bases; nucleotides outside the gene matches: 5. The DNA of the CDR3 is TGCAGCGTTGGGAACAGGGGGTTTGGCTACACCTTC. Its protein is CSVGNRGFGYTF.

This clone was counted between two and nine times. The chain is built from TRBV7-6 and TRBJ1-6; unclear D gene. The germline gives CDR1 SGHVS, CDR2 FNYEAQ. CDR3 length: 14 residues. V gave up 0 bases and J gave up 6 bases, with 6 bases separating them. This CDR3 is CASSLAVSNSPLHF. CDR3 nucleotides: TGTGCCAGCAGCTTAGCTGTCAGTAATTCACCCCTCCACTTT.

This clone was counted between two and nine times. This rearrangement joins TRBV27 to TRBJ2-3, with 8 bases aligning to TRBD1. Trimming took 1 base from V and 1 from J; bases not matched to a gene: 4. In germline, CDR1 is MNHEY, CDR2 SMNVEV (reference sequence). The CDR3 contains 16 residues. The CDR3 is CASSLLGQAGTDTQYF. The CDR3 bases are TGTGCCAGCAGTTTATTGGGACAGGCGGGCACAGATACGCAGTATTTT.

The chain joins TRBV12-5 to TRBJ2-5, with 9 bases lining up with TRBD1. V shed 3 bases and J 3 bases; nucleotides not matched to a gene: 5. The CDR3 spans 15 residues. CDR1 is LGHNT and CDR2 is FRNRAP in the germline V gene. CDR3 in amino acids: CASGFGQGIEETQYF. The CDR3 DNA reads as TGTGCTAGTGGTTTTGGACAGGGGATAGAAGAGACCCAGTACTTC. Drawing the rest from reference TRBV12-5 and TRBJ2-5, the complete variable domain is DARVTQTPRHKVTEMGQEVTMRCQPILGHNTVFWYRQTMMQGLELLAYFRNRAPLDDSGMPKDRFSAEMPDATLATLKIQPSEPRDSAVYFCASGFGQGIEETQYFGPGTRLLVL.

The chain joins TRBV6-5 to TRBJ2-3, with TRBD2 identical over 8 bases. CDR1 and CDR2 (germline): MNHEY, SVGAGI. Trimming took 5 bases from V and 4 from J; bases not matched to a gene: 8. This CDR3 comprises 15 residues. This chain's CDR3 is CASSRTRGGADTQYF. The CDR3 DNA sequence: TGTGCCAGCAGTCGTACCCGGGGGGGCGCAGATACGCAGTATTTT.

The J gene is TRBJ2-2, the V gene TRBV6-4; 12 nucleotides align to TRBD2. Trimming at V came to 5 bases and at J to 7 bases, leaving 5 bases not matched to a gene. This CDR3 has 15 residues. From germline, CDR1 is MRHNA and CDR2 SNTAGT. CDR3 coding DNA: TGTGCCAGCAGTCGACTAGCGGGGGATGTCGGGGAGCTGTTTTTT. It encodes CASSRLAGDVGELFF.

The chain combines TRBV5-6 with TRBJ1-1; 10 nucleotides agree with TRBD1. The CDR3 is 14 amino acids. Germline-derived CDR1 and CDR2 are SGHDT and YYEEEE. The V gene end was trimmed by 4 bases and the J gene end by 6 bases; junction bases not matched to a gene: 6. CDR3 region: CASSSRDRGPEAFF. CDR3 bases: TGTGCCAGCAGCAGCCGGGACAGGGGCCCTGAAGCTTTCTTT. Looking up the rest from reference TRBV5-6 and TRBJ1-1 gives the full variable domain: DAGVTQSPTHLIKTRGQQVTLRCSPKSGHDTVSWYQQALGQGPQFIFQYYEEEERQRGNFPDRFSGHQFPNYSSELNVNALLLGDSALYLCASSSRDRGPEAFFGQGTRLTVV.

V and J are TRBV7-7 and TRBJ2-7; D is ambiguous. Germline CDR1 reads SSHAT; CDR2 reads FNYEAQ (reference sequence). The V gene lost 5 bases and the J gene lost 0 bases, with 11 bases spanning the gap. The CDR3 loop spans 14 amino acids. The CDR3: CASSRNWNSYEQYF. The DNA for the CDR3 is TGTGCCAGCAGCCGAAACTGGAACTCCTACGAGCAGTACTTC.

CDR3 region: CASTVRPGTPLHF. CDR3 coding DNA: TGTGCCAGCACCGTCAGACCTGGAACACCCCTCCACTTT. The chain joins TRBV27 to TRBJ1-6; no clear D gene. Trimming took off 7 bases at V and 11 bases at J, with 15 bases between the two ends. Germline assignment: CDR1 MNHEY and CDR2 SMNVEV (reference sequence). The length of the CDR3 is 13 residues.

This clone has only a few counts. V usage is TRBV14 and J usage is TRBJ1-1, with 8 bases aligning to TRBD1. V shed 4 bases and J 6 bases; nucleotides not matched to a gene: 7. The CDR3 runs to 14 residues. Germline V gene data show CDR1 as SGHDN and CDR2 as FVKESK. Written as DNA, the CDR3 is TGTGCCAGCAGCCTCGGACAGGGATATTCTGAAGCTTTCTTT. It specifies CASSLGQGYSEAFF. Using reference TRBV14 and TRBJ1-1 for the parts outside the CDR3, the full variable domain is EAGVTQFPSHSVIEKGQTVTLRCDPISGHDNLYWYRRVMGKEIKFLLHFVKESKQDESGMPNNRFLAERTGGTYSTLKVQPAELEDSGVYFCASSLGQGYSEAFFGQGTRLTVV.

The gene calls are TRBV5-1 and TRBJ1-1; 11 bases map to TRBD1. The CDR3 runs 15 residues. Germline values: CDR1 SGHRS, CDR2 YFSETQ. Unmatched junction bases numbered 2, after V lost 0 bases and J lost 4 bases. The CDR3 sequence is CASSLEDRGLTEAFF. The CDR3 nucleotides read TGCGCCAGCAGCTTGGAGGACAGGGGGCTCACTGAAGCTTTCTTT.

The chain recombines TRBV19 with TRBJ1-1, with 11 positions matching TRBD1. The CDR3 runs to 14 residues. With V trimmed by 5 bases and J by 7 bases, 6 bases remained unmatched. Germline loops: CDR1 LNHDA, CDR2 SQIVND (reference sequence). In nucleotides, the CDR3 is TGTGCCAGTAGTTCCGGACAGGGGGCGGATGAAGCTTTCTTT. It codes for CASSSGQGADEAFF.

The chain employs TRBV6-5 and TRBJ2-3; tentative D call: TRBD1 (6 bases). The CDR3 contains 14 residues. CDR1 is MNHEY, CDR2 SVGAGI, per germline. The germline V and J ends were trimmed by 2 bases and 4 bases, with 10 bases remaining between them. CDR3 protein: CASSYGQLADTQYF. The CDR3 DNA is TGTGCCAGCAGTTACGGACAGCTCGCAGATACGCAGTATTTT.

The chain couples TRBV4-2 to TRBJ2-1, with TRBD2 matching 10 bases. Germline CDR1 and CDR2: LGHNA and YNFKEQ. Losses at the gene ends were 8 bases for V and 6 bases for J; bases not matched to a gene: 7. The CDR3 consists of 14 residues. The CDR3 nucleotides are TGTGCCAGCTCCAGCGGGGGGGCCGGCAATGAGCAGTTCTTC. Its translation: CASSSGGAGNEQFF.

V is TRBV7-9 and J is TRBJ1-6; D uncertain. The CDR3 runs to 12 residues. V was shortened by 7 bases and J by 5 bases, with 6 bases between the two germline ends. CDR1 is SEHNR, CDR2 FQNEAQ, per germline (reference sequence). Here the CDR3 DNA reads TGTGCCAGCACCCGAAATAATTCACCCCTCCACTTT. This translates into CASTRNNSPLHF.

Only a few counts were recorded for this clone. CDR3 coding DNA: TGTGCCAGCTGGACTAGCGGGCTTGATGAGCAGTTCTTC. Amino acids: CASWTSGLDEQFF. The gene calls are TRBV5-5 and TRBJ2-1; TRBD2 matches at 11 bases. Losses at the gene ends were 7 bases for V and 8 bases for J; bases not matched to a gene: 5. The germline V gene encodes CDR1 SGHKS and CDR2 YYEKEE (reference sequence). The CDR3 extends over 13 amino acids.

The V and J genes are TRBV18 and TRBJ2-7; either TRBD1 or TRBD2 may fit D (6 bases each). The V end lost 6 bases, the J end lost 4 bases, and 16 bases lay between the germline ends. Germline V gives CDR1 KGHSH, CDR2 LQKENI. This CDR3 has 14 residues. The CDR3 spells CASSFRGDGYEQYF. CDR3 DNA: TGTGCCAGCTCGTTTAGGGGGGACGGTTACGAGCAGTACTTC. Supplemented by reference TRBV18 and TRBJ2-7, the full variable domain reads NAGVMQNPRHLVRRRGQEARLRCSPMKGHSHVYWYRQLPEEGLKFMVYLQKENIIDESGMPKERFSAEFPKEGPSILRIQQVVRGDSAAYFCASSFRGDGYEQYFGPGTRLTVT.

The chain recombines TRBV30 with TRBJ1-3; D remains ambiguous. The CDR3 has 13 amino acids. V lost 0 bases and J lost 5, with 8 bases in between. In germline, CDR1 is GTSNPN, CDR2 SVGIG (reference sequence). The CDR3 is CAWSVSGRNTIYF. The CDR3 bases are TGTGCCTGGAGTGTGTCGGGGAGAAACACCATATATTTT.

In regard to this clone: Within the sample, other DNA sequences also encode this same CDR3. The chain employs TRBV6-5 and TRBJ2-5; 7 bases agree with TRBD2. Germline assignment: CDR1 MNHEY and CDR2 SVGAGI. The V gene end was trimmed by 1 base and the J gene end by 2 bases; junction bases not matched to a gene: 1. The CDR3 spans 14 residues. The DNA of the CDR3 is TGTGCCAGCAGTTACTTCGGGGGGCAAGAGACCCAGTACTTC. Residues: CASSYFGGQETQYF.

The chain uses TRBV19 and TRBJ1-5, with a tentative D call TRBD1 (6 bases). Germline CDR1 reads LNHDA; CDR2 reads SQIVND (reference sequence). V was cut by 4 bases and J by 0 bases, with 13 bases left in between. CDR3 length: 16 amino acids. For the CDR3, the DNA is TGTGCCAGTAGTAAACTTCAGGGGTATAGCAATCAGCCCCAGCATTTT. Translated: CASSKLQGYSNQPQHF.

This chain connects TRBV6-5 to TRBJ2-1, with D possibly matching TRBD2 (6 bases). The germline gives CDR1 MNHEY, CDR2 SVGAGI. V was pared by 6 bases and J by 7 bases, with 13 bases between. The CDR3 runs 13 residues. The chain's CDR3 is CASRLAWWNEQFF. The CDR3 DNA is TGTGCCAGCAGACTAGCTTGGTGGAATGAGCAGTTCTTC.

In this sample, this clone turned up once. V is TRBV5-4 and J is TRBJ2-3, with D perhaps matching TRBD1 or TRBD2 (5 bases each). Trimming shortened V by 6 bases and J by 3 bases, and 17 bases separated the two germline ends. Germline values: CDR1 SGHNT, CDR2 YYREEE (reference sequence). The CDR3 has 15 amino acids. The CDR3 region is CASTQSGGSTDTQYF. For the CDR3, the DNA is TGTGCCAGCACTCAGTCTGGGGGTTCAACAGATACGCAGTATTTT. The full variable domain, in which reference TRBV5-4 and TRBJ2-3 provide the parts outside the CDR3, is ETGVTQSPTHLIKTRGQQVTLRCSSQSGHNTVSWYQQALGQGPQFIFQYYREEENGRGNFPPRFSGLQFPNYSSELNVNALELDDSALYLCASTQSGGSTDTQYFGPGTRLTVL.

The CDR3 bases are TGTGCCTGCCGGGAGGAGGGTGAAGCTTTCTTT. Protein product: CACREEGEAFF. The gene calls are TRBV30 and TRBJ1-1, with unresolved D. V dropped 6 bases and J dropped 7 bases, with 12 bases sitting between them. The CDR3 covers 11 residues. Looked up from germline, CDR1 is GTSNPN and CDR2 is SVGIG (reference sequence).

In its sample, this clone was seen once. This sequence joins TRBV4-1 and TRBJ2-7; the D is unclear. CDR3 length: 15 amino acids. V shed 4 bases and J shed 1 base, with 14 bases lying between them. Germline V lookup: CDR1 MGHRA, CDR2 YSYEKL. In DNA, the CDR3 is TGCGCCAGCAGCCCGTATGGGGAAGGATCCTACGAGCAGTACTTC. Protein sequence: CASSPYGEGSYEQYF.

The chain employs TRBV7-2 and TRBJ2-7; TRBD2 matches at 11 bases. Germline V lookup: CDR1 SGHTA, CDR2 FQGNSA. The CDR3 is 14 residues long. V lost 6 bases to trimming and J lost 3 bases; unmatched junction nucleotides: 4. The CDR3 loop reads CASSSSGGYYEQYF. CDR3 sequence (DNA): TGTGCCAGCAGTTCTAGCGGGGGGTACTACGAGCAGTACTTC.

This clone was counted a single time. The chain uses TRBV29-1 and TRBJ2-5; D is possibly TRBD2 (6 bases). Germline CDR1 reads SQVTM; CDR2 reads ANQGSEA. The CDR3 extends over 13 amino acids. Trimming cost V 6 bases and J 2 bases, with 13 bases left between them. CDR3 sequence (DNA): TGCAGCGTCCTGGGACTCCCACAAGAGACCCAGTACTTC. Its protein is CSVLGLPQETQYF. Variable domain in full (rest from reference TRBV29-1 and TRBJ2-5): SAVISQKPSRDICQRGTSLTIQCQVDSQVTMMFWYRQQPGQSLTLIATANQGSEATYESGFVIDKFPISRPNLTFSTLTVSNMSPEDSSIYLCSVLGLPQETQYFGPGTRLLVL.

J is TRBJ1-3 and V is TRBV2, with D unclear. In germline, CDR1 is SNHLY, CDR2 FYNNEI. V shed 9 bases and J shed 1 base, with 10 bases lying between them. This CDR3 is built from 13 residues. CDR3 amino acids: CASGSGSGNTIYF. DNA of the CDR3: TGTGCCAGTGGTTCAGGTTCTGGAAACACCATATATTTT.

The chain combines TRBV29-1 with TRBJ2-1; tentatively, D is TRBD1 or TRBD2 (5 bases each). Trimming removed 2 bases at V and 8 bases at J, with 22 bases between. Germline V gene sequence: CDR1 SQVTM, CDR2 ANQGSEA. This CDR3 is 16 amino acids long. The CDR3 reads CSVETRLVGAGDEQFF. The CDR3 DNA reads TGCAGCGTTGAAACCCGGCTAGTCGGGGCTGGGGATGAGCAGTTCTTC.